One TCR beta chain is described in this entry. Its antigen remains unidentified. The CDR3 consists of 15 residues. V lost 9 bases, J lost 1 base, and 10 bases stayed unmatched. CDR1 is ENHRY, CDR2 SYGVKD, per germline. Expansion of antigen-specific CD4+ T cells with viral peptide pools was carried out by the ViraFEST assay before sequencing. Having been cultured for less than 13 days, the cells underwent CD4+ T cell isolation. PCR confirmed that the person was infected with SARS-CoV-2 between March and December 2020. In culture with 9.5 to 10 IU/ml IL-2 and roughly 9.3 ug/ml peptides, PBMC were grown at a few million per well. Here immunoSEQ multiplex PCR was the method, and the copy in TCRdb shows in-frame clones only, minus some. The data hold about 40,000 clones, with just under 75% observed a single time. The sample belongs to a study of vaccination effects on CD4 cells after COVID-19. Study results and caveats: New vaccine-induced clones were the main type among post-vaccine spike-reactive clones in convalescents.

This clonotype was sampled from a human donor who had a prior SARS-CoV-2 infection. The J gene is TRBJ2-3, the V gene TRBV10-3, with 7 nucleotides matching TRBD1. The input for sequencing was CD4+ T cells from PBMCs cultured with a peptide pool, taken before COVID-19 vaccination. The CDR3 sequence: CAMKERGLGTDTQYF. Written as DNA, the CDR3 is TGTGCCATGAAAGAGAGGGGGCTAGGCACAGATACGCAGTATTTT.